This TCR gamma chain was sequenced during a study of γδ T cells in repeated Plasmodium falciparum infection. Study-level information: Some Malian samples span acute malaria episodes; others come from no-transmission periods.

The germline gives CDR1 GITISATS, CDR2 ISYDGTV (reference sequence). This CDR3 is 16 amino acids long. TCRdb reanalysed the multiplex PCR reads with CATT. The data show about 14,000 gamma-chain clones, around 1.5% seen once. Flow sorting of PBMC yielded separate Vgamma9/Vdelta2+ and Vdelta2-negative gammadelta T cell populations for bulk repertoire analysis. Findings and limits, study-wide: Over time and infection, Vgamma9/Vdelta2+ repertoires remained highly stable and polyclonal. Vdelta2-negative gammadelta repertoires appeared less diverse and less shared in Malian than Australian children.

This clone showed up many times. The antigen is undetermined. TCRdb has a much larger clone's protein, which differs at residue 11 from the translation of this DNA, likely because of a read error; what is shown is the protein translated from the DNA. Material for sequencing was gamma-delta T cells from blood. The chain recombines TRGV9 with TRGJP. TCRdb leaves out the J gene; it was filled in here by matching the DNA to germline. This receptor was taken from a pool of human donors (malaria-infected and uninfected, not separated). CDR3 amino acids: CALWEEQELGEKIKVF. In nucleotides, the CDR3 is TGTGCCTTGTGGGAGGAACAAGAGTTGGGCGAAAAAATCAAGGTATTT.